The 25 T cell receptor beta chains below all came from one sample that was sequenced in a study of vaccination and CD4 T cells after COVID-19. Antigen specificity for these receptors is unknown. Regarding treatment: roughly ten-day PBMC culture with coronavirus spike peptide pools or control peptides (ViraFEST assay). CD4+ T cells that had been cultured provided DNA sequenced with the Oncomine TCR Beta short-read assay. TCRdb itself ran the PCR reads through MiXCR, one entry per CDR3 protein. The sample yields more than 10,000 distinct CDR3 sequences, less than 25% seen once. The source was CD4+ T cells from blood, cultured in vitro, collected after SARS-CoV-2 vaccination. The receptors were gathered from a human donor who had recovered from COVID-19.

This chain uses TRBV7-2 with TRBJ1-1; a possible D gene is TRBD1 (6 bases). Germline V gene lookup returns CDR1 SGHTA and CDR2 FQGNSA. The length of the CDR3 is 15 residues. V dropped 0 bases and J dropped 0 bases, with 8 bases sitting between them. CDR3 protein: CASSLAAGVNTEAFF. The CDR3 coding sequence is TGTGCCAGCAGCTTAGCGGCAGGGGTGAACACTGAAGCTTTCTTT.

A few counts support this clonotype. The V and J genes are TRBV20-1 and TRBJ1-5; D unresolved. This CDR3 has 14 residues. The germline V gene encodes CDR1 DFQATT and CDR2 SNEGSKA (reference sequence). Trimming took off 6 bases at V and 5 bases at J, with 17 bases between the two ends. The CDR3 DNA reads TGCAGTGCCGGATTGGCGGGGTTGGATCAGCCCCAGCATTTT. Protein: CSAGLAGLDQPQHF.

The chain employs TRBV18 and TRBJ2-1; 10 bases align to TRBD2. CDR3 length: 14 amino acids. Trimming at V came to 2 bases and at J to 9 bases, leaving 4 bases not matched to a gene. Germline V lookup: CDR1 KGHSH, CDR2 LQKENI. CDR3 sequence reads: CASSPSASGSEQFF. In DNA, the CDR3 is TGTGCCAGCTCACCATCGGCTAGCGGGAGTGAGCAGTTCTTC.

This clonotype was observed a handful of times. The V and J genes are TRBV19 and TRBJ1-1; D ambiguous. The germline gives CDR1 LNHDA, CDR2 SQIVND (reference sequence). The germline V and J ends were trimmed by 5 bases and 0 bases, with 10 bases remaining between them. The CDR3 consists of 14 residues. The CDR3 DNA reads TGTGCCAGTAGTCCCCGGGCCTTGAACACTGAAGCTTTCTTT. Encoded protein: CASSPRALNTEAFF.

The V and J genes are TRBV7-7 and TRBJ2-1; maybe TRBD1 (6 bases). Looked up from germline, CDR1 is SSHAT and CDR2 is FNYEAQ (reference sequence). This CDR3 region has 13 residues. V was pared by 1 base and J by 11 bases, with 12 bases between. The CDR3 coding sequence is TGTGCCAGCAGCTTAGTCCCACAGGGTCAGCAGTTCTTC. Translated: CASSLVPQGQQFF.

The chain employs TRBV4-3 and TRBJ2-6; D is possibly TRBD1 (6 bases). Germline V gene lookup returns CDR1 LGHNA and CDR2 YSLEER. The CDR3 has 16 residues. The ends were cut back, 4 bases at V and 2 bases at J, with 12 bases in the middle. The CDR3 sequence is CASSPKQGTGANVLTF. The CDR3 nucleotides are TGCGCCAGCAGCCCGAAACAGGGAACTGGGGCCAACGTCCTGACTTTC.

This chain connects TRBV19 to TRBJ1-5; unclear D gene. This CDR3 is built from 15 residues. Germline lookup yields CDR1 LNHDA and CDR2 SQIVND (reference sequence). V gave up 6 bases and J gave up 4 bases, with 16 bases separating them. CDR3 nucleotides: TGTGCCAGTAGCACGGAGGAGGCCACGAATCAGCCCCAGCATTTT. It is translated as CASSTEEATNQPQHF.

The chain combines TRBV24-1 with TRBJ2-5, with 9 bases that match TRBD2. The CDR3 contains 18 residues. V lost 3 bases, J lost 1 base, and 11 bases stayed unmatched. CDR1 and CDR2 (germline): KGHDR, SFDVKD. The CDR3 DNA follows: TGTGCCACCAGTGATCCCCGGGCACTAGCGGGCCCCCAAGAGACCCAGTACTTC. This encodes CATSDPRALAGPQETQYF.

The chain uses TRBV6-2 or TRBV6-3 and TRBJ2-5; 8 bases align to TRBD1. Germline loops: CDR1 MNHEY, CDR2 SVGEGT. The CDR3 extends over 14 amino acids. Trimming took 4 bases from V and 5 from J; bases not matched to a gene: 6. CDR3: CASSLTGVGETQYF. The DNA of the CDR3 is TGTGCCAGCAGTTTGACAGGGGTGGGGGAGACCCAGTACTTC.

The chain links TRBV12-3 or TRBV12-4 to TRBJ2-7; D uncertain. V was shortened by 1 base and J by 6 bases, with 10 bases between the two germline ends. CDR3 size: 13 residues. The CDR3 loop reads CASSLGGFGEQYF. The CDR3, as DNA: TGTGCCAGCAGTTTAGGAGGCTTCGGCGAGCAGTACTTC.

This clonotype occurred a few times. The chain is built from TRBV7-9 and TRBJ2-7; 13 positions agree with TRBD2. This CDR3 has 17 residues. The V and J ends lost 3 bases and 6 bases, in that order; junction bases with no gene match: 11. From germline, CDR1 is SEHNR and CDR2 FQNEAQ (reference sequence). CDR3 amino acids: CASSFQGLAGAPIEQYF. CDR3 DNA: TGTGCCAGCAGCTTCCAAGGACTAGCGGGAGCCCCCATCGAGCAGTACTTC.

This clonotype came up a few times. The chain couples TRBV20-1 to TRBJ2-7; D uncertain. CDR1 and CDR2 from the germline V gene are DFQATT and SNEGSKA (reference sequence). Trimming cost V 4 bases and J 2 bases, with 9 bases left between them. This CDR3 spans 12 amino acids. The CDR3 loop is CSANELAYEQYF. CDR3 coding DNA: TGCAGTGCTAACGAGTTAGCCTACGAGCAGTACTTC.

The chain is built from TRBV28 and TRBJ1-5, with D tentatively TRBD1 (5 bases). The germline gives CDR1 MDHEN, CDR2 SYDVKM. The CDR3 loop spans 15 amino acids. The V gene lost 8 bases and the J gene lost 0 bases, with 14 bases spanning the gap. The CDR3 loop reads CASLYRQNSNQPQHF. CDR3 bases: TGTGCCAGCCTTTACCGACAGAATAGCAATCAGCCCCAGCATTTT.

The chain links TRBV4-3 to TRBJ2-2, with 9 bases lining up with TRBD1. This CDR3 is 18 amino acids long. The ends lost 0 bases at V and 5 bases at J; junction bases unmatched: 10. The germline gives CDR1 LGHNA, CDR2 YSLEER. The DNA of the CDR3 is TGCGCCAGCAGCCAAGATGGGGCCGGGACAGGGTTAACCGGGGAGCTGTTTTTT. Protein product: CASSQDGAGTGLTGELFF.

This clonotype has only one observation. The V call is TRBV5-1, the J call TRBJ2-6; 11 bases are shared with TRBD1. The CDR3 length is 18 residues. Germline V lookup: CDR1 SGHRS, CDR2 YFSETQ. After removal of 4 bases from V and 0 bases from J, the junction contained 6 bases not matched to a gene. The CDR3 loop is CASSGRDRGSSGANVLTF. CDR3 in DNA: TGCGCCAGCAGCGGCCGGGACAGGGGGTCCTCTGGGGCCAACGTCCTGACTTTC.

This chain links TRBV19 with TRBJ1-5; tentatively, D is TRBD1 (6 bases). The V and J ends lost 2 bases and 4 bases respectively, with 9 bases between them. The CDR3 spans 14 residues. Germline V gene lookup returns CDR1 LNHDA and CDR2 SQIVND (reference sequence). The CDR3 is CASSIKGGNQPQHF. CDR3 DNA: TGTGCCAGTAGTATAAAAGGGGGAAATCAGCCCCAGCATTTT.

The rearrangement links TRBV20-1 to TRBJ2-1, with a tentative D call TRBD2 (6 bases). CDR3 length equals 15 residues. Germline loops: CDR1 DFQATT, CDR2 SNEGSKA (reference sequence). Trimming took 4 bases from V and 2 from J, leaving 15 bases between them. CDR3 DNA sequence: TGCAGTGCTACCCCAAGGGTAGCGGCCTACAATGAGCAGTTCTTC. This translates into CSATPRVAAYNEQFF.

V gene TRBV20-1 combines with J gene TRBJ2-1; D gene ambiguous. CDR1 and CDR2 from the germline V gene are DFQATT and SNEGSKA (reference sequence). V was clipped by 5 bases and J by 0 bases, with 14 bases between them. The CDR3 has 15 residues. CDR3 nucleotides: TGCAGTGCTCCAAGACTTGATACCTCCTACAATGAGCAGTTCTTC. It translates to CSAPRLDTSYNEQFF.

This clonotype has more than one count but fewer than ten. This chain uses TRBV11-3 with TRBJ1-6, with a weak D call TRBD1 (5 bases). The CDR3 sequence is 16 residues long. Germline CDR1 and CDR2: SGHNT and YENEEA. V lost 5 bases to trimming and J lost 14 bases, with 25 bases between them. The CDR3 sequence: CASSATPRQPGVTLHF. In DNA form, the CDR3 reads TGTGCCAGCAGCGCCACACCCCGACAGCCCGGCGTGACCCTCCACTTT.

This clonotype was counted only a few times. In nucleotides, the CDR3 is TGCAGCGTTACTCAGGGGGCTGAGATCTACGAGCAGTACTTC. Translated: CSVTQGAEIYEQYF. The rearrangement links TRBV29-1 to TRBJ2-7, with 8 bases lining up with TRBD1. CDR3 size: 14 residues. CDR1 SQVTM and CDR2 ANQGSEA come from the germline V gene. After removal of 5 bases from V and 3 bases from J, the junction contained 9 bases not matched to a gene.

The chain has TRBV11-2 and TRBJ2-6; D may be TRBD1 (6 bases). Looked up from germline, CDR1 is SGHAT and CDR2 is FQNNGV. Trimming left V 5 bases short and J 7 bases short, with 12 bases between. This CDR3 is built from 14 residues. The CDR3 loop is CASSRTGSANVLTF. The CDR3 bases are TGTGCCAGCAGCCGTACAGGGAGTGCCAACGTCCTGACTTTC.

This clonotype has just a few counts. The V gene is TRBV18, the J gene TRBJ2-1; weak D call: TRBD2 (6 bases). CDR1 is KGHSH and CDR2 is LQKENI in the germline V gene. Trimming took 3 bases from V and 10 from J, leaving 16 bases between them. The CDR3 is 14 amino acids. The CDR3 DNA sequence: TGTGCCAGCTCACCTACCGGCGGGGCTGGGGAGCAGTTCTTC. Its translation is CASSPTGGAGEQFF.

This clonotype showed up just a few times. V is TRBV6-2 or TRBV6-3 and J is TRBJ1-2; 7 positions match TRBD1. Unmatched junction bases numbered 13, after V lost 8 bases and J lost 4 bases. CDR1 is MNHEY, CDR2 SVGEGT, per germline. The CDR3 is 15 amino acids. In DNA form, the CDR3 reads TGTGCCAGCCTTCGACAGGGTCCAGTTGTCTATGGCTACACCTTC. This translates into CASLRQGPVVYGYTF.

V is TRBV19 and J is TRBJ2-2, with a weak D call TRBD1 (6 bases). Germline loops: CDR1 LNHDA, CDR2 SQIVND (reference sequence). The CDR3 sequence is 17 residues long. Trimming stripped 7 bases from V and 1 base from J, with 19 bases between. CDR3 amino acids: CASTRRIWTVNTGELFF. The CDR3 region has the DNA TGTGCCAGTACCCGACGAATTTGGACAGTGAACACCGGGGAGCTGTTTTTT.

This clonotype was seen more than once but under ten times. The chain is built from TRBV28 and TRBJ1-1; no firm D call. Trimming removed 7 bases at V and 0 bases at J, with 9 bases between. The CDR3 is 13 residues long. Germline assignment: CDR1 MDHEN and CDR2 SYDVKM. The CDR3 is CASNQLMNTEAFF. The CDR3 DNA reads TGTGCCAGCAATCAGCTAATGAACACTGAAGCTTTCTTT.